This section outlines one TCR beta chain sequence together with its context. The antigen is undetermined. CD45RO-negative, CCR7-selected cells formed the naive CD8 fraction, which excluded terminally differentiated effector memory CD45RA+ cells. The study drew its donors from healthy HIV-negative adults without recent acute infections or vaccinations. Profiled with immunoSEQ multiplex PCR; TCRdb holds only in-frame clones, not every one. The sample consists of about 2,200,000 clones, about 93% of them appearing once. This sample is part of a study of shared clonotypes between healthy human individuals. Findings and caveats of the study: Large depth notwithstanding, sorted-subset sequencing proved incomplete by rarefaction. Some naive CD4 clonotypes, around 4.9%, turned up in common across a handful of donors.

In germline, CDR1 is SGHRS, CDR2 YFSETQ. Trimming pared 3 bases from V and 8 bases from J, leaving 17 bases between. The length of the CDR3 is 14 residues. This receptor was taken from a man younger than 30 in good health. Some clones in this sample may be carry-over from other donors' samples. The V call is TRBV5-1, the J call TRBJ1-1; no firm D call. Sequencing was done on a sample of naive CD8+ T cells from PBMCs. The CDR3 region is CASSWSELTLEAFF. The CDR3 DNA follows: TGCGCCAGCAGCTGGAGTGAGCTAACCTTGGAAGCTTTCTTT.